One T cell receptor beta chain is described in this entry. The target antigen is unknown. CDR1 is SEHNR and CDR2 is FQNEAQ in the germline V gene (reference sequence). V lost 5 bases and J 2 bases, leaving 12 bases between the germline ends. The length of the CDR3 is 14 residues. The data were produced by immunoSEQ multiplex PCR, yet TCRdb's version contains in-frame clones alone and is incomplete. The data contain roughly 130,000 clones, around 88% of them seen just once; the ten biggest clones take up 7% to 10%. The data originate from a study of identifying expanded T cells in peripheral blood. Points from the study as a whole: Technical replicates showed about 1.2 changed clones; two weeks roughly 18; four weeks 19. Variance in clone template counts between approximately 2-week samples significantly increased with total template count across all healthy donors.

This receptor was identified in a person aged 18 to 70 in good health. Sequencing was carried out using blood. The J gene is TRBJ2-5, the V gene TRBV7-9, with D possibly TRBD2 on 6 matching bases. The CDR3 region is CASSTTSRQETQYF. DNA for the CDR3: TGTGCCAGCAGCACAACTAGCAGACAAGAGACCCAGTACTTC. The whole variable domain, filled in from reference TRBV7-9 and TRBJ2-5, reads DTGVSQNPRHKITKRGQNVTFRCDPISEHNRLYWYRQTLGQGPEFLTYFQNEAQLEKSRLLSDRFSAERPKGSFSTLEIQRTEQGDSAMYLCASSTTSRQETQYFGPGTRLLVL.